These 30 T cell receptor beta chains share one sample of origin, sequenced in a study of blood T cell repertoires in COVID-19. Generated by immunoSEQ multiplex PCR, the TCRdb table keeps only in-frame clones and is missing some. Of about 260,000 clones in the sample, 88% are singletons; the top ten hold more than 8.5%. Source material: peripheral blood. These receptors came from a woman aged 65 to 85 with COVID-19, enrolled during active disease.

The V and J genes are TRBV10-3 and TRBJ1-1; 7 bases align to TRBD1. The CDR3 covers 14 residues. CDR1 ENHRY and CDR2 SYGVKD come from the germline V gene. V was pared by 2 bases and J by 2 bases, with 2 bases of the junction left unmatched. This chain's CDR3 is CAISEQGVNTEAFF. CDR3 bases: TGTGCCATCAGTGAGCAGGGGGTAAACACTGAAGCTTTCTTT.

The sample holds a few counts of this clone. The rearrangement links TRBV25-1 to TRBJ2-7; 9 nucleotides align to TRBD1. CDR1 and CDR2 from the germline V gene are MGHDK and SYGVNS. CDR3 length equals 14 residues. Unmatched junction bases numbered 8, after V lost 8 bases and J lost 3 bases. The DNA of the CDR3 is TGTGCCAGCGTGAAGACAGGGGGTTGCTACGAGCAGTACTTC. This translates into CASVKTGGCYEQYF.

V is TRBV5-1 and J is TRBJ2-3, with D hard to call. Germline CDR1 reads SGHRS; CDR2 reads YFSETQ. Between the trimmed V and J ends, which lost 0 bases and 0 bases, there was a span of 5 bases. This CDR3 has 14 amino acids. The CDR3 DNA reads as TGCGCCAGCAGCTTGGCTACTAGCACAGATACGCAGTATTTT. It is translated as CASSLATSTDTQYF.

The chain recombines TRBV4-3 with TRBJ2-1, with a possible D match to TRBD2 (6 bases). The CDR3 contains 17 residues. Germline V CDR1 and CDR2: LGHNA, YSLEER. V was clipped by 1 base and J by 0 bases, with 13 bases between them. Written as DNA, the CDR3 is TGCGCCAGCAGCCAAGGGGAGGACTGGAGCTCCTACAATGAGCAGTTCTTC. This gives the protein CASSQGEDWSSYNEQFF.

The rearrangement uses TRBV30 and TRBJ1-5; 7 bases fit TRBD1. The CDR3 loop spans 12 amino acids. Trimming took 7 bases from V and 5 from J; bases not matched to a gene: 5. Germline CDR1 reads GTSNPN; CDR2 reads SVGIG (reference sequence). The CDR3 nucleotides read TGTGCCTCCGGGACAGAAGATCAGCCCCAGCATTTT. This gives the protein CASGTEDQPQHF.

The J gene is TRBJ1-1, the V gene TRBV21-1; the D call TRBD1 from the table was never checked on the DNA. TRBV21-1 has pseudogene status. The length of the CDR3 is 16 residues. The chain's CDR3 is CASSTNGQPMNTEAFF. The CDR3 nucleotides read TGTGCCAGCAGCACGAACGGACAGCCCATGAACACTGAAGCTTTCTTT.

This clone was found once. The chain joins TRBV19 to TRBJ2-5, with TRBD2 matching 10 bases. The CDR3 runs 18 residues. V shed 3 bases, J shed 5 bases, and the junction held 15 bases outside the gene matches. CDR1 and CDR2 from the germline V gene are LNHDA and SQIVND (reference sequence). CDR3 loop: CASSMGRDSGRRPETQYF. CDR3 sequence (DNA): TGTGCCAGTAGTATGGGACGGGATAGCGGGAGGAGGCCTGAGACCCAGTACTTC.

This clone was observed once. The gene calls are TRBV3-1 (or the pseudogene TRBV3-2) and TRBJ2-5; 12 bases are a match to TRBD2. Germline CDR1 reads LGHDT; CDR2 reads YNNKEL (reference sequence). V lost 1 base to trimming and J lost 4 bases; unmatched junction nucleotides: 4. The CDR3 runs 16 residues. CDR3 coding DNA: TGTGCCAGCAGCCAAGGACTAGCGGGAGTAAGAGAGACCCAGTACTTC. The encoded protein is CASSQGLAGVRETQYF.

This clone was counted a single time. The rearrangement joins TRBV18 to TRBJ1-3; 8 nucleotides align to TRBD1. V was pared by 1 base and J by 2 bases, with 7 bases of the junction left unmatched. This CDR3 has 17 residues. From germline, CDR1 is KGHSH and CDR2 LQKENI. DNA of the CDR3: TGTGCCAGCTCACCACTTGACAGGGGTTTTACTGGAAACACCATATATTTT. Translating it yields CASSPLDRGFTGNTIYF.

The count of this clone is one. The V and J genes are TRBV19 and TRBJ1-1; D ambiguous. Germline CDR1 and CDR2: LNHDA and SQIVND (reference sequence). CDR3 size: 11 residues. V dropped 10 bases and J dropped 0 bases, with 6 bases sitting between them. The CDR3 DNA reads as TGTGCCACCACAGTGAACACTGAAGCTTTCTTT. Protein: CATTVNTEAFF.

V is TRBV2 and J is TRBJ2-1; 12 bases are a match to TRBD2. CDR3 length: 14 residues. Trimming took 4 bases from V and 7 from J; bases not matched to a gene: 2. Germline V gene data show CDR1 as SNHLY and CDR2 as FYNNEI. The CDR3 coding sequence is TGTGCCAGCAGTGGGACTAGCGGGACGAATGAGCAGTTCTTC. It is translated as CASSGTSGTNEQFF.

This CDR3 reads CASSRRDTTNEKLFF. As DNA, the CDR3 is TGTGCCAGCTCCAGGAGGGATACAACTAATGAAAAACTGTTTTTT. The chain uses TRBV7-9 and TRBJ1-4; D ambiguous. The CDR3 is 15 amino acids. The ends were cut back, 8 bases at V and 0 bases at J, with 13 bases in the middle. CDR1 is SEHNR and CDR2 is FQNEAQ in the germline V gene (reference sequence).

CDR3 nucleotides: TGCGCCAGCAGCTTGGGACAATCAATGAACACCGGGGAGCTGTTTTTT. Translated, it gives CASSLGQSMNTGELFF. The chain links TRBV5-1 to TRBJ2-2; D is undetermined. The V gene's germline CDR1 is SGHRS and CDR2 YFSETQ. This CDR3 has 16 amino acids. Trimming shortened V by 0 bases and J by 1 base, and 10 bases separated the two germline ends.

This clone has a single count. The chain uses TRBV7-9 and TRBJ1-5; TRBD1 is a possible D gene (5 bases). Trimming stripped 2 bases from V and 3 bases from J, with 11 bases between. CDR3 length: 15 amino acids. The germline V gene encodes CDR1 SEHNR and CDR2 FQNEAQ (reference sequence). The CDR3 DNA follows: TGTGCCAGCAGCTTATTGGCAGGGTCCAATCAGCCCCAGCATTTT. It is translated as CASSLLAGSNQPQHF.

V is TRBV19 and J is TRBJ1-1; the D gene is possibly TRBD1 (5 bases). V was cut by 7 bases and J by 2 bases, with 17 bases left in between. CDR3 size: 15 residues. Germline V gene sequence: CDR1 LNHDA, CDR2 SQIVND (reference sequence). CDR3 in amino acids: CASTRKGQLNTEAFF. The CDR3 region has the DNA TGTGCCAGTACCCGTAAAGGACAATTAAACACTGAAGCTTTCTTT.

The gene calls are TRBV5-4 and TRBJ1-4, with D possibly being TRBD1 (5 bases). In germline, CDR1 is SGHNT, CDR2 YYREEE (reference sequence). Trimming pared 4 bases from V and 4 bases from J, leaving 11 bases between. The CDR3 loop spans 14 amino acids. CDR3 DNA: TGTGCCAGCAGCGTCGACAGAAGTAATGAAAAACTGTTTTTT. Encoded protein: CASSVDRSNEKLFF.

This sequence joins TRBV9 and TRBJ1-5; perhaps TRBD1 as D (5 bases). V lost 1 base and J lost 7, with 12 bases in between. Per the germline V gene, CDR1 is SGDLS and CDR2 is YYNGEE. The CDR3 runs 14 residues. CDR3 sequence: CASSVTDTRQPQHF. CDR3 DNA: TGTGCCAGCAGCGTAACGGACACGCGACAGCCCCAGCATTTT.

The chain joins TRBV6-5 to TRBJ2-5; unclear D gene. The CDR3 extends over 13 amino acids. Per germline, CDR1 MNHEY and CDR2 SVGAGI. Trimming took off 5 bases at V and 0 bases at J, with 7 bases between the two ends. CDR3 loop: CASSRDYQETQYF. Here the CDR3 DNA reads TGTGCCAGCAGTCGCGACTACCAAGAGACCCAGTACTTC.

The chain has TRBV5-1 and TRBJ2-2, with a weak D call TRBD1 (6 bases). The CDR3 extends over 17 amino acids. From germline, CDR1 is SGHRS and CDR2 YFSETQ. V lost 1 base and J lost 5, with 18 bases in between. The CDR3 protein is CASSLHLLGQTTGELFF. The CDR3, as DNA: TGCGCCAGCAGCTTGCATCTACTAGGACAGACAACCGGGGAGCTGTTTTTT.

This clone was detected only a few times. The V gene is TRBV29-1, the J gene TRBJ2-2; TRBD2 aligns across 13 bases. V shed 4 bases and J 5 bases; nucleotides not matched to a gene: 7. The CDR3 covers 16 residues. CDR1 SQVTM and CDR2 ANQGSEA come from the germline V gene. CDR3: CSVGRLAGGGTGELFF. The CDR3 DNA follows: TGCAGCGTTGGTAGACTAGCGGGAGGTGGGACCGGGGAGCTGTTTTTT.

This sequence joins TRBV6-5 and TRBJ1-2; perhaps TRBD1 as D (5 bases). The CDR3 is 15 amino acids. Deletions cut 6 bases from V and 4 bases from J, with 18 bases between. The germline V gene encodes CDR1 MNHEY and CDR2 SVGAGI. CDR3 in DNA: TGTGCCAGCAGGACCTCGGGCAGGGCCGGCTATGGCTACACCTTC. It is translated as CASRTSGRAGYGYTF.

About this clone: Other DNA sequences in the same sample also yield this CDR3. The V gene is TRBV9, the J gene TRBJ2-1; 10 bases fit TRBD2. This CDR3 spans 15 amino acids. In germline, CDR1 is SGDLS, CDR2 YYNGEE. V was clipped by 3 bases and J by 2 bases; unmatched bases: 2. CDR3 residues: CASSASGSTYNEQFF. CDR3 DNA sequence: TGTGCCAGCAGCGCTAGCGGGAGTACCTACAATGAGCAGTTCTTC.

The chain employs TRBV29-1 and TRBJ2-7; D perhaps matches TRBD2 (7 bases). Germline-derived CDR1 and CDR2 are SQVTM and ANQGSEA. This CDR3 spans 17 amino acids. V was trimmed by 1 base and J by 3 bases, leaving 22 bases between them. The CDR3 nucleotides are TGCAGCGTTGAAGGAGGAGGGGGGGGCCCACGGAGCTACGAGCAGTACTTC. Amino acids: CSVEGGGGGPRSYEQYF.

The genes are TRBV3-1 (or the pseudogene TRBV3-2) and TRBJ2-5; 7 bases map to TRBD2. The trim removed 4 bases at V and 5 bases at J, leaving 13 bases unmatched. The CDR3 has 16 residues. Germline V gives CDR1 LGHDT, CDR2 YNNKEL (reference sequence). DNA for the CDR3: TGTGCCAGCAGCCGAGTTGGGGGAGGGCCTCAGGAGACCCAGTACTTC. Amino acids: CASSRVGGGPQETQYF.

The chain is built from TRBV30 and TRBJ1-6; the match to TRBD1 covers 9 bases. The germline V gene has CDR1 GTSNPN and CDR2 SVGIG (reference sequence). The CDR3 is 13 amino acids. V was pared by 5 bases and J by 8 bases, with 4 bases of the junction left unmatched. The chain's CDR3 is CAWVTGGDSPLHF. The CDR3 bases are TGTGCCTGGGTGACAGGGGGTGATTCACCCCTCCACTTT.

J is TRBJ1-1 and V is TRBV30, with a tentative D call TRBD1 (5 bases). This CDR3 has 14 amino acids. Germline V gives CDR1 GTSNPN, CDR2 SVGIG (reference sequence). Trimming stripped 0 bases from V and 0 bases from J, with 8 bases between. The CDR3 here is CAWSVRGMNTEAFF. Written as DNA, the CDR3 is TGTGCCTGGAGTGTACGGGGGATGAACACTGAAGCTTTCTTT.

The rearrangement links TRBV7-8 to TRBJ2-1; 9 bases are shared with TRBD1. The germline gives CDR1 SGHVS, CDR2 FQNEAQ. CDR3 size: 16 residues. V trimming: 5 bases; J trimming: 5 bases; junction bases outside the gene matches: 10. CDR3: CASSSDGTGTNNEQFF. The CDR3 DNA sequence: TGTGCCAGCAGCAGTGACGGGACAGGGACCAACAATGAGCAGTTCTTC.

V usage is TRBV19 and J usage is TRBJ1-2; D may be TRBD1 (5 bases). Germline V gives CDR1 LNHDA, CDR2 SQIVND (reference sequence). This CDR3 comprises 15 residues. Trimming took off 6 bases at V and 5 bases at J, with 19 bases between the two ends. The CDR3 here is CASSQGAQRLYGYTF. The CDR3 DNA follows: TGTGCCAGTAGCCAAGGGGCACAGAGGTTATATGGCTACACCTTC.

The V gene is TRBV28, the J gene TRBJ2-1; 7 positions match TRBD1. Germline trimming cut 6 bases from V and 5 bases from J; bases unmatched to any gene: 13. Germline V lookup: CDR1 MDHEN, CDR2 SYDVKM. CDR3 length equals 16 residues. CDR3 coding DNA: TGTGCCAGCAGCTCCTGGGGACAGCAGTTTAACAATGAGCAGTTCTTC. Translating it yields CASSSWGQQFNNEQFF.

J is TRBJ2-5 and V is TRBV5-1; no clear D. V was pared by 4 bases and J by 2 bases, with 3 bases between. The germline CDR1 and CDR2 sequences are SGHRS and YFSETQ. CDR3 size: 11 residues. CDR3 residues: CASSRQETQYF. CDR3 nucleotide sequence: TGCGCCAGCAGCCGGCAAGAGACCCAGTACTTC.